One sample yielded the 7 T cell receptor beta chains listed below, sequenced in a study of T cells after yellow fever vaccination. TCRdb re-called the 5' RACE reads with MiXCR, one entry per CDR3 protein. This sample carries approximately 340,000 distinct CDR3 sequences, 8% to 10% of them seen once, and the ten largest clones take 18%. Source: PBMCs, taken on the day of the first yellow fever vaccination. The source of these receptors is a man between 18 and 29 years old who received the YFV17D yellow fever vaccine.

This clonotype was recorded at least ten times. V usage is TRBV5-1 and J usage is TRBJ2-3; 11 bases map to TRBD2. This CDR3 has 19 amino acids. V was pared by 0 bases and J by 2 bases, with 11 bases of the junction left unmatched. The V gene's germline CDR1 is SGHRS and CDR2 YFSETQ. CDR3 amino acids: CASSLETSGATRNTDTQYF. CDR3 bases: TGCGCCAGCAGCTTGGAGACTAGCGGGGCTACACGGAACACAGATACGCAGTATTTT.

This clonotype turned up a few times. The chain employs TRBV6-1 and TRBJ2-1; 11 nucleotides align to TRBD2. This CDR3 comprises 15 residues. The J segment lost 6 bases and the V segment lost 8 bases, leaving 9 bases of the junction unmatched. The germline V gene has CDR1 MNHNS and CDR2 SASEGT. In DNA, the CDR3 is TGTGCCAGCTCCCCACTAGCGGGGGTTCTCAATGAGCAGTTCTTC. Translated, it gives CASSPLAGVLNEQFF.

This clonotype was counted ten times or more. One end of the junction is discordant with germline, which a read error may explain. The chain carries TRBV7-7 and TRBJ2-5; D may be TRBD1 (7 bases). CDR1 and CDR2 from the germline V gene are SSHAT and FNYEAQ (reference sequence). The CDR3 is 13 amino acids. CDR3 DNA sequence: TGTGCTAGCAGCCCGACAGGGAGGGAGACCCAGTACTTC. Translated: CASSPTGRETQYF.

The chain recombines TRBV5-6 with TRBJ1-2, with 10 bases that match TRBD1. The CDR3 sequence is 13 residues long. The V gene end was trimmed by 7 bases and the J gene end by 7 bases; junction bases not matched to a gene: 7. Per the germline V gene, CDR1 is SGHDT and CDR2 is YYEEEE. The CDR3 here is CASGRQGAIGYTF. The CDR3 region has the DNA TGTGCCAGCGGCAGACAGGGGGCCATTGGCTACACCTTC.

This chain connects TRBV6-1 to TRBJ2-7; 7 bases map to TRBD1. The V gene's germline CDR1 is MNHNS and CDR2 SASEGT. The CDR3 is 14 residues long. Germline trimming cut 1 base from V and 2 bases from J; bases unmatched to any gene: 2. The CDR3 here is CASSEGTGTYEQYV. In DNA, the CDR3 is TGTGCCAGCAGTGAAGGGACAGGTACCTACGAGCAGTACGTC.

The DNA of the CDR3 is TGCAGTGCTCTTCTAGCGAGGTCCTACAATGAGCAGTTCTTC. Translation: CSALLARSYNEQFF. J is TRBJ2-1 and V is TRBV20-1; perhaps TRBD2 as D (6 bases). V lost 5 bases, J lost 1 base, and 12 bases lay in between. Per germline, CDR1 DFQATT and CDR2 SNEGSKA (reference sequence). The CDR3 is made up of 14 amino acids.

V usage is TRBV20-1 and J usage is TRBJ2-2; no definite D call. Germline V gives CDR1 DFQATT, CDR2 SNEGSKA (reference sequence). V lost 4 bases, J lost 0 bases, and 12 bases lay in between. The CDR3 sequence is 15 residues long. CDR3 nucleotide sequence: TGCAGTGCTACTCTACCGGAAGCGAACACCGGGGAGCTGTTTTTT. Protein: CSATLPEANTGELFF.